The clone carrying this TCR beta chain occurred a few times. Its cognate antigen is unknown. Sorted-subset replicate PCR reactions were performed with approximately 180 ng DNA, corresponding to roughly 31,000 T cell genomes. Generated by immunoSEQ multiplex PCR, the TCRdb table keeps only in-frame clones and is missing some. The sample lists a few hundred thousand clones; more than 60% were seen once. The data stem from a study of shared clonotypes between healthy human individuals. Regarding the study as a whole: Generation probabilities of non-shared clonotypes were lower (relative to those shared by all four donors). The represented genetic and exposure-history diversity was limited by the small number of donors.

CDR3 length equals 16 residues. The junction had 10 bases not matched to a gene; V was cut back by 6 bases and J by 2 bases. Germline CDR1 reads MNHNY; CDR2 reads SVGAGI (reference sequence). The rearrangement uses TRBV6-6 and TRBJ1-5, with 7 bases identical to TRBD1. Sequencing input: memory CD4+ T cells sorted from blood. Subset described: CD45RA-negative fraction. This sequence originates from a young man in good health. The CDR3 spells CASRRRGQSGNQPQHF. CDR3 DNA: TGTGCCAGCAGAAGGAGGGGGCAATCGGGCAATCAGCCCCAGCATTTT.